A selection of T cell receptor beta chains follows, all from one sample in a study of blood T cell repertoires in COVID-19. TCRdb's table, derived via immunoSEQ multiplex PCR, lists solely in-frame clones and lacks some. Of about 480,000 clones in the sample, approximately 90% were seen once. Sample: PBMCs or T cells enriched from blood (not recorded which). Receptors originate from a woman in her late teens or twenties with acute COVID-19. Each CDR3 is given with its conserved first and last residue. The order of the fields is J gene, clone size, D gene, V gene, CDR3 DNA, CDR3 protein. D genes are given only for firm matches. Clone size is not always given. Where it is, it says once, few, many or a class for expanded clones.

TRBJ1-6,-,-,TRBV5-4,TGTGCCAGCAGCGTCGGGCAGGGGTTTAATTCACCCCTCCACTTT,CASSVGQGFNSPLHF
TRBJ2-7,-,TRBD1,TRBV13,TGTGCCAGCAGCGAGGGACAGGGGGGCTACGAGCAGTACTTC,CASSEGQGGYEQYF
TRBJ1-2,-,-,TRBV28,TGTGCCAGCAGTTTGGGCAGCTATGGCTACACCTTC,CASSLGSYGYTF
TRBJ2-3,-,-,TRBV19,TGTGCCAGTAGTATCCAGGGGTGGGGCACAGATACGCAGTATTTT,CASSIQGWGTDTQYF
TRBJ2-7,-,TRBD2,TRBV11-2,TGTGCCAGCAGCTTAGGCCTAGCGGGGCCCTACGAGCAGTACTTC,CASSLGLAGPYEQYF
TRBJ2-3,-,TRBD2,TRBV27,TGTGCCAGCCGCACTAGCGAACTTTACACAGATACGCAGTATTTT,CASRTSELYTDTQYF
TRBJ2-7,-,TRBD1,TRBV28,TGTGCCAGCAGTTACTCGACAGGGTTAACCTACGAGCAGTACTTC,CASSYSTGLTYEQYF
TRBJ1-4,-,TRBD1,TRBV27,TGTGCCAGCAGTAGCTACAGGGGGCAAAAACTGTTTTTT,CASSSYRGQKLFF
TRBJ1-2,-,TRBD1,TRBV27,TGTGCCAGCAGTTTAGGGACAGGGGTACTCTATGGCTACACCTTC,CASSLGTGVLYGYTF
TRBJ1-5,-,-,TRBV19,TGTGCCAGTAGTATCGATAGGAGGGGATGGGGTCAGCCCCAGCATTTT,CASSIDRRGWGQPQHF
TRBJ2-7,-,-,TRBV19,TGTGCCAGTAGTATAGATGGACAGCGAAACTACGAGCAGTACTTC,CASSIDGQRNYEQYF
TRBJ2-1,-,-,TRBV24-1,TGTGCCACCAGAGAAAACACATACAATGAGCAGTTCTTC,CATRENTYNEQFF
TRBJ1-4,-,-,TRBV7-2,TGTGCCAGCAGCTTATTACCAGGGGCGTCGGGTGAAAAACTGTTTTTT,CASSLLPGASGEKLFF
TRBJ1-1,-,-,TRBV7-8,TGTGCCAGCAGCGCCCCCGGGACACACACTGAAGCTTTCTTT,CASSAPGTHTEAFF
TRBJ2-7,-,TRBD2,TRBV7-2,TGTGCCAGCAGCCCACTAGCGGGCGTCTACGAGCAGTACTTC,CASSPLAGVYEQYF
TRBJ2-3,-,TRBD2,TRBV11-2,TGTGCCAGCAGCGGGACTAGGACAGATACGCAGTATTTT,CASSGTRTDTQYF
TRBJ2-7,-,TRBD2,TRBV6-5,TGTGCCAGCAGCGGACTAGCGTACGAGCAGTACTTC,CASSGLAYEQYF
TRBJ1-4,-,TRBD1,TRBV19,TGTGCCAGTAGCACATCTGACAGGGGAAAACTGTTTTTT,CASSTSDRGKLFF
TRBJ1-5,-,-,TRBV28,TGTGCCAGCAGTCTTAACAGGAGATATCAGCCCCAGCATTTT,CASSLNRRYQPQHF
TRBJ2-7,-,TRBD2,TRBV28,TGTGCCAGCAGAGCGGGAGTCTCCTACGAGCAGTACTTC,CASRAGVSYEQYF
TRBJ1-2,once,-,TRBV29-1,TGCAGCGTTGAAGACTGGGCCAGTCTCTTGGGCTACACCTTC,CSVEDWASLLGYTF
TRBJ2-2,-,-,TRBV5-4,TGTGCCAGCAGCAGTGGATACGGGTCATCTAACACCGGGGAGCTGTTTTTT,CASSSGYGSSNTGELFF
TRBJ2-1,-,-,TRBV29-1,TGCAGCGTTGAGTGGGGGGATAGCTCCTACAATGAGCAGTTCTTC,CSVEWGDSSYNEQFF
TRBJ1-1,few,-,TRBV5-1,TGCGCCAGCACAGAATCATTGAACACTGAAGCTTTCTTT,CASTESLNTEAFF
TRBJ2-7,-,-,TRBV2,TGTGCCAGCAGTAGACAGTCAAGCTCCTACGAGCAGTACTTC,CASSRQSSSYEQYF
TRBJ2-1,-,TRBD1,TRBV10-1,TGCGCCAGCAGCGACCCCCCCGGGACAGGGACCTACAATGAGCAGTTCTTC,CASSDPPGTGTYNEQFF
TRBJ2-3,-,TRBD2,TRBV5-4,TGTGCCAGCGAGCGGGAGGGAGGAGATACGCAGTATTTT,CASEREGGDTQYF
TRBJ1-5,-,-,TRBV2,TGTGCCAGCAGTGAAGGACGGGATCAGCCCCAGCATTTT,CASSEGRDQPQHF
TRBJ1-4,-,-,TRBV11-2,TGTGCCAGCAGCTTTGGCCAGGGAATGGAAAAACTGTTTTTT,CASSFGQGMEKLFF
TRBJ1-1,-,TRBD1,TRBV19,TGTGCCAGTAACAGGGGGCAAACGAACACTGAAGCTTTCTTT,CASNRGQTNTEAFF